The rows below give T cell receptor beta chains drawn from one sample of a study of shared clonotypes between healthy human individuals. Produced via immunoSEQ multiplex PCR; TCRdb's table is partial and in-frame only. In the table there are 230,000 or so clones, approximately 70% of which are singletons. Specimen: memory CD4+ T cells sorted from blood. The origin of the receptors is a man younger than 40 in good health. CDR3s include the opening cysteine and the closing phenylalanine or tryptophan.

>TRBV11-2|TRBJ1-1
CASSLGQGWVTEAFF
>TRBV18|TRBJ2-1
CASSPPGLAGDEQFF
>TRBV16|TRBJ1-2
CASSSPVSGRGGGYTF
>TRBV14|TRBJ2-5
CASSQRWTSLETQYF
>TRBV5-1|TRBJ1-3
CASSKDRLGGNTIYF
>TRBV28|TRBJ2-7
CATRIRSYEQYF
>TRBV19|TRBJ1-5
CASSVNWGPNQPQHF
>TRBV15|TRBJ1-5
CATSRSSRGGNQPQHF
>TRBV7-2|TRBJ1-5
CASSIRGDQPQHF
>TRBV5-5|TRBJ2-6
CASSTGLHSGANVLTF
>TRBV11-2|TRBJ1-1
CASTRSGGRSTEAFF
>TRBV5-1|TRBJ2-5
CASSSESQETQYF
>TRBV5-1|TRBJ2-2
CASSLVQKNTGELFF
>TRBV7-3|TRBJ2-1
CASSLSRDSYNEQFF
>TRBV13|TRBJ2-5
CASRNRDREETQYF
>TRBV6-5|TRBJ2-2
CASSPRQVVTGELFF
>TRBV5-1|TRBJ1-2
CASSEQGSGYTF
>TRBV30|TRBJ1-4
CAWSRAQGHNEKLFF
>TRBV6-6|TRBJ2-5
CASSPRGSQETQYF
>TRBV7-8|TRBJ2-5
CASSPTDSQETQYF
>TRBV11-2|TRBJ1-2
CASSNPGTYGYTF
>TRBV28|TRBJ2-7
CASHPRGQDYEQYF
>TRBV11-3|TRBJ2-3
CASSSDRGRAPDTQYF
>TRBV6-1|TRBJ2-1
CASSEQAGVGNEQFF
>TRBV28|TRBJ1-4
CASSQGGTNEKLFF
>TRBV19|TRBJ2-7
CASSNRGNTYEQYF
>TRBV7-3|TRBJ2-1
CASSLFRGSFNEQFF
>TRBV2|TRBJ1-2
CASSEWGGGAGYGYTF
>TRBV7-2|TRBJ2-3
CASSPGLAEDTQYF
>TRBV28|TRBJ2-1
CASSLLGNEQFF
>TRBV19|TRBJ1-4
CASSTRGVGTNEKLFF
>TRBV2|TRBJ1-1
CASSDRSRGTEAFF
>TRBV14|TRBJ2-7
CASSHAYEQYF
>TRBV7-8|TRBJ1-2
CASSMTGGVTNYGYTF
>TRBV10-2|TRBJ2-7
CASRSYPGPSYEQYF
>TRBV28|TRBJ2-7
CASRPNPPLRSGSNFYEQYF
>TRBV18|TRBJ2-7
CASSLGTSGSAPITYEQYF
>TRBV9|TRBJ2-5
CASSVVGETQYF
>TRBV7-9|TRBJ1-1
CASSPKVRLNTEAFF
>TRBV5-5|TRBJ1-2
CASTRGQGDYGYTF
>TRBV5-1|TRBJ1-4
CASSLARGPGEKLFF
>TRBV6-5|TRBJ1-3
CASSYGRQGGNTIYF
>TRBV5-5|TRBJ2-7
CASSLLQGSYEQYF
>TRBV5-5|TRBJ2-7
CASSLSGTGLYF
>TRBV11-2|TRBJ2-2
CASSLVGDATGELFF
>TRBV4-1|TRBJ2-7
CASSQEGQGPYYEQYF
>TRBV6-1|TRBJ2-7
CASTDRFGTYEQYF
>TRBV5-4|TRBJ1-2
CASSHSGTGTLYGYTF
>TRBV2|TRBJ2-1
CASSARTSVNNEQFF
>TRBV5-5|TRBJ1-1
CASSFGQGKAFF
>TRBV9|TRBJ2-7
CASSVDGASYEQYF
>TRBV18|TRBJ2-3
CASSLGQRPDTQYF
>TRBV18|TRBJ1-1
CASTTGGNMNTEAFF
>TRBV5-5|TRBJ2-2
CASSFHPAFPTDTTGELFF
>TRBV11-2|TRBJ2-3
CASSSSGSVVWTTDTQYF
>TRBV7-3|TRBJ2-1
CASSSLPTSVRNEQFF
>TRBV10-1|TRBJ2-3
CASSVGLTGNADTQYF
>TRBV6-1|TRBJ2-5
CASSEDPSGGETQYF
>TRBV27|TRBJ2-3
CASSFERRTTDTQYF
>TRBV11-2|TRBJ2-7
CASSPDPGAYEQYF